What follows are 30 T cell receptor beta chains derived from one specimen sequenced in a study of T cells in Graves' hyperthyroidism and ophthalmopathy. TCR beta CDR3 regions were amplified from RNA transcripts. The TCR CDR3 first-round RT-PCR relied on the HTBI primer set. In TCRdb, the multiplex PCR reads were re-called with MiXCR into one record per CDR3 protein. In the table there are more than 550,000 distinct CDR3 sequences, approximately 19% of which are singletons. The sequenced sample consisted of blood. These receptors were collected from a woman in her forties or fifties with Graves' hyperthyroidism that later progressed to Graves' ophthalmopathy.

The V and J genes are TRBV10-3 and TRBJ1-4; possible D gene TRBD1, 5 bases. Germline V lookup: CDR1 ENHRY, CDR2 SYGVKD. The CDR3 spans 16 residues. The germline V and J ends were trimmed by 3 bases and 7 bases, with 18 bases remaining between them. CDR3 nucleotide sequence: TGTGCCATCAGTGACCCAACCGATGGGGCGGGTGAAAAACTGTTTTTT. This gives the protein CAISDPTDGAGEKLFF.

This clonotype was recorded at least ten times. As DNA, the CDR3 is TGCGCCAGCAGCTTTACCGTGACTAGCAGCTCCTACAATGAGCAGTTCTTC. Protein product: CASSFTVTSSSYNEQFF. This chain joins TRBV5-1 and TRBJ2-1; 7 nucleotides align to TRBD2. The CDR3 sequence is 17 residues long. CDR1 SGHRS and CDR2 YFSETQ come from the germline V gene. The V gene end was trimmed by 2 bases and the J gene end by 0 bases; junction bases not matched to a gene: 8.

This clonotype was picked up a small number of times. The chain recombines TRBV4-1 with TRBJ2-5; D remains unclear. Trimming removed 3 bases from V and 5 bases from J, with 4 bases in between. This CDR3 is 11 amino acids long. Germline V gene sequence: CDR1 MGHRA, CDR2 YSYEKL. The CDR3 protein is CASSHSETQYF. The DNA for the CDR3 is TGCGCCAGCAGCCACTCGGAGACCCAGTACTTC.

This clonotype was recorded many times. V is TRBV7-8 and J is TRBJ1-1; D remains unclear. V was pared by 3 bases and J by 6 bases, with 5 bases between. CDR1 SGHVS and CDR2 FQNEAQ come from the germline V gene. The CDR3 consists of 11 residues. CDR3 sequence reads: CASSLRAEAFF. CDR3 nucleotide sequence: TGTGCCAGCAGCTTGAGGGCTGAAGCTTTCTTT.

Of note for this clonotype: A much larger clone differs from this one at a single base, so this may be a read error. The chain has TRBV3-1 and TRBJ2-7, with D perhaps matching TRBD2 (6 bases). The CDR3 runs 13 residues. Germline values: CDR1 LGHDT, CDR2 YNNKEL (reference sequence). The CDR3 coding sequence is TGTGCCAGCAGCCAGGGGACTCCTTGGGAGCCGTACTTC. Translating gives CASSQGTPWEPYF.

The genes are TRBV20-1 and TRBJ1-1; 7 bases align to TRBD1. CDR1 is DFQATT, CDR2 SNEGSKA, per germline (reference sequence). The CDR3 is 14 amino acids. DNA for the CDR3: TGCAGAGCCGGGACAGAGGATAGATGGACTGAAGCTTTCTTT. Protein product: CRAGTEDRWTEAFF.

This clonotype was counted between two and nine times. The chain couples TRBV19 to TRBJ1-6; D is ambiguous. Germline V gives CDR1 LNHDA, CDR2 SQIVND (reference sequence). V was pared by 8 bases and J by 0 bases, with 11 bases between. CDR3 length: 15 amino acids. The CDR3 reads CASCASSSYNSPLHF. Written as DNA, the CDR3 is TGTGCCAGTTGCGCCAGTAGCTCCTATAATTCACCCCTCCACTTT. Full variable domain (missing parts from reference TRBV19 and TRBJ1-6): DGGITQSPKYLFRKEGQNVTLSCEQNLNHDAMYWYRQDPGQGLRLIYYSQIVNDFQKGDIAEGYSVSREKKESFPLTVTSAQKNPTAFYLCASCASSSYNSPLHFGNGTRLTVT.

The chain has TRBV14 and TRBJ2-5; 8 nucleotides align to TRBD1. V lost 5 bases, J lost 1 base, and 3 bases stayed unmatched. The CDR3 length is 14 residues. Germline-derived CDR1 and CDR2 are SGHDN and FVKESK. The CDR3 loop is CASSKDRVQETQYF. CDR3 nucleotides: TGTGCCAGCAGCAAGGACAGGGTCCAAGAGACCCAGTACTTC.

This clonotype appeared many times. A read error may account for a junction end that differs from germline. V gene TRBV7-7 combines with J gene TRBJ2-1, with D possibly matching TRBD1 (5 bases). CDR1 and CDR2 from the germline V gene are SSHAT and FNYEAQ (reference sequence). The CDR3 spans 15 residues. In nucleotides, the CDR3 is TGTGCTAGCAGCTTAGCAGGGCCCCTTAGCAATGAGCAGTTCTTC. This encodes CASSLAGPLSNEQFF.

V usage is TRBV20-1 and J usage is TRBJ1-5; D uncertain. This CDR3 region has 13 residues. V lost 0 bases, J lost 3 bases, and 6 bases lay in between. Per the germline V gene, CDR1 is DFQATT and CDR2 is SNEGSKA (reference sequence). The CDR3 bases are TGCAGTGCTAGAGATCCCCTCAATCAGCCCCAGCATTTT. As protein: CSARDPLNQPQHF.

This clonotype was detected only a few times. The rearrangement uses TRBV7-9 and TRBJ2-1; no clear D gene. This CDR3 spans 16 amino acids. Germline values: CDR1 SEHNR, CDR2 FQNEAQ (reference sequence). With 6 bases removed from V and 1 base from J, the gap between germline ends came to 16 bases. Written as DNA, the CDR3 is TGTGCCAGCAGATCGGGTGGTTATAATTCCTACAATGAGCAGTTCTTC. Protein sequence: CASRSGGYNSYNEQFF.

V usage is TRBV6-5 and J usage is TRBJ2-1, with 8 bases lining up with TRBD2. J gave up 1 base and V 2 bases, and 10 bases lay outside the gene matches. CDR3 length: 18 amino acids. Germline V CDR1 and CDR2: MNHEY, SVGAGI. The CDR3 loop is CASSYAPTSGGSYNEQFF. CDR3 DNA: TGTGCCAGCAGTTACGCCCCCACTAGCGGAGGATCCTACAATGAGCAGTTCTTC.

V usage is TRBV27 and J usage is TRBJ2-1; 9 bases match TRBD1. The CDR3 totals 16 residues. V shed 3 bases, J shed 2 bases, and the junction held 5 bases outside the gene matches. Germline V gene data show CDR1 as MNHEY and CDR2 as SMNVEV (reference sequence). The CDR3 reads CASSFQGTGPYNEQFF. CDR3 nucleotide sequence: TGTGCCAGCAGTTTTCAAGGGACAGGGCCCTACAATGAGCAGTTCTTC.

This clonotype has a handful of counts. V gene TRBV19 combines with J gene TRBJ2-3, with unresolved D. This CDR3 has 14 amino acids. Per germline, CDR1 LNHDA and CDR2 SQIVND (reference sequence). Between the trimmed V and J ends, which lost 7 bases and 1 base, there was a span of 12 bases. The DNA for the CDR3 is TGTGCCAGTACAATTCGGTTTGGCACAGATACGCAGTATTTT. Its protein product is CASTIRFGTDTQYF. The full variable domain, completed using reference TRBV19 and TRBJ2-3, is DGGITQSPKYLFRKEGQNVTLSCEQNLNHDAMYWYRQDPGQGLRLIYYSQIVNDFQKGDIAEGYSVSREKKESFPLTVTSAQKNPTAFYLCASTIRFGTDTQYFGPGTRLTVL.

The rearrangement links TRBV7-3 to TRBJ2-1; D may be TRBD2 (6 bases). The CDR3 extends over 15 amino acids. V lost 5 bases, J lost 6 bases, and 17 bases lay in between. Looked up from germline, CDR1 is SGHTA and CDR2 is FQGTGA. This CDR3 reads CASSQMSSGGNEQFF. The CDR3 nucleotides read TGTGCCAGCAGCCAAATGTCGTCCGGGGGCAATGAGCAGTTCTTC.

The J gene is TRBJ2-3, the V gene TRBV10-3; the match to TRBD2 covers 13 bases. There are 15 residues in the CDR3. Germline CDR1 ENHRY, CDR2 SYGVKD. Trimming took 3 bases from V and 4 from J; bases not matched to a gene: 1. This chain's CDR3 is CAISDTSGGADTQYF. The CDR3 coding sequence is TGTGCCATCAGTGATACTAGCGGGGGGGCAGATACGCAGTATTTT.

This clonotype occurred many times. The gene calls are TRBV5-1 and TRBJ1-6, with 11 bases aligning to TRBD1. The ends lost 7 bases at V and 7 bases at J; junction bases unmatched: 13. CDR3 size: 17 residues. From germline, CDR1 is SGHRS and CDR2 YFSETQ. In DNA, the CDR3 is TGCGCCAGCTCCGAATTTTCCGGGACAGGGGGGAATTCACCCCTCCACTTT. Protein: CASSEFSGTGGNSPLHF.

The sample holds a few counts of this clonotype. V gene TRBV4-1 combines with J gene TRBJ2-5; the D gene is possibly TRBD2 (5 bases). This CDR3 is built from 15 residues. Germline values: CDR1 MGHRA, CDR2 YSYEKL. V lost 0 bases to trimming and J lost 4 bases, with 12 bases between them. The DNA of the CDR3 is TGCGCCAGCAGCCAAGACCTGAGGGTGGTAGAGACCCAGTACTTC. Residues: CASSQDLRVVETQYF.

There are a few counts of this clonotype. The gene calls are TRBV4-1 and TRBJ1-1; possibly TRBD1 for D (6 bases). The CDR3 runs to 15 residues. Per germline, CDR1 MGHRA and CDR2 YSYEKL. Trimming removed 3 bases at V and 4 bases at J, with 15 bases between. In nucleotides, the CDR3 is TGCGCCAGCAGCCACCCTACCTTGGGGGCCACTGAAGCTTTCTTT. It is translated as CASSHPTLGATEAFF.

The genes are TRBV19 and TRBJ2-1, with D tentatively TRBD1 (6 bases). CDR3 length: 14 amino acids. The ends were cut back, 3 bases at V and 6 bases at J, with 12 bases in the middle. Germline loops: CDR1 LNHDA, CDR2 SQIVND (reference sequence). The chain's CDR3 is CASSIGTLINEQFF. The DNA of the CDR3 is TGTGCCAGTAGTATCGGGACACTCATCAATGAGCAGTTCTTC.

The chain employs TRBV11-1 and TRBJ1-2, with D perhaps TRBD1 (6 bases). V was cut by 1 base and J by 8 bases, with 11 bases left in between. The CDR3 extends over 13 amino acids. In germline, CDR1 is SGHAT, CDR2 FQDESV (reference sequence). CDR3 in amino acids: CASSLGTAGGYTF. The CDR3 coding sequence is TGTGCCAGCAGCTTAGGGACAGCGGGCGGCTACACCTTC.

This clonotype has ten or more counts. The chain carries TRBV3-1 and TRBJ2-2; D uncertain. The CDR3 contains 16 residues. The V and J ends lost 1 base and 1 base respectively, with 10 bases between them. Germline V CDR1 and CDR2: LGHDT, YNNKEL (reference sequence). The CDR3 region has the DNA TGTGCCAGCAGCCAAGTTGCACTCAGGAACACCGGGGAGCTGTTTTTT. Translation gives CASSQVALRNTGELFF.

The CDR3 sequence: CASSSFRDRIYNEQFF. In nucleotides, the CDR3 is TGTGCCAGCAGCTCCTTCCGGGACAGGATCTACAATGAGCAGTTCTTC. The chain links TRBV13 to TRBJ2-1; 8 bases agree with TRBD1. This CDR3 is 16 amino acids long. The V gene's germline CDR1 is PRHDT and CDR2 FYEKMQ (reference sequence). Trimming at V came to 4 bases and at J to 3 bases, leaving 8 bases not matched to a gene.

This clonotype has a count of ten or more. This rearrangement joins TRBV20-1 to TRBJ1-2, with a weak D call TRBD1 (5 bases). Germline assignment: CDR1 DFQATT and CDR2 SNEGSKA (reference sequence). The CDR3 runs to 13 residues. CDR3 DNA sequence: TGCAGCGGGACGCCGGGTGGAGGGTATGGCTACACCTTC. The encoded protein is CSGTPGGGYGYTF.

This clonotype was detected many times. The rearrangement joins TRBV20-1 to TRBJ1-3; D is uncertain. Germline CDR1 is DFQATT and CDR2 is SNEGSKA (reference sequence). V was clipped by 6 bases and J by 0 bases, with 9 bases between them. This CDR3 is 13 amino acids long. This CDR3 reads CSAPGYSGNTIYF. CDR3 sequence (DNA): TGCAGTGCCCCGGGATACTCTGGAAACACCATATATTTT.

V gene TRBV9 combines with J gene TRBJ2-7; D gene unclear. The V end was cut by 3 bases, the J end by 6 bases, with 16 bases between. The germline V gene encodes CDR1 SGDLS and CDR2 YYNGEE. CDR3 length: 14 amino acids. The CDR3 sequence: CASSALDKVGEQYF. The CDR3 nucleotides are TGTGCCAGCAGCGCCCTAGACAAGGTGGGCGAGCAGTACTTC.

This clonotype was seen many times. This sequence joins TRBV6-1 and TRBJ1-1; 8 positions match TRBD1. With V trimmed by 10 bases and J by 1 base, 5 bases remained unmatched. The CDR3 is 13 residues long. Germline values: CDR1 MNHNS, CDR2 SASEGT. CDR3 DNA sequence: TGTGCCACTCGGACAGGGAGGAACACTGAAGCTTTCTTT. Protein sequence: CATRTGRNTEAFF.

This sequence joins TRBV6-2 or TRBV6-3 and TRBJ2-5; D assignment may be TRBD1 or TRBD2 (6 bases each). The CDR3 contains 15 residues. V lost 5 bases and J lost 2, with 15 bases in between. CDR1 and CDR2 (germline): MNHEY, SVGEGT. CDR3 loop: CASSRERGAQETQYF. CDR3 in DNA: TGTGCCAGCAGTAGAGAAAGGGGGGCTCAAGAGACCCAGTACTTC.

In DNA form, the CDR3 reads TGTGCCAGTAAAGGGGACCGGACAGGGAACTATGGCTACACCTTC. Translation gives CASKGDRTGNYGYTF. The chain employs TRBV19 and TRBJ1-2; TRBD1 matches at 8 bases. V lost 7 bases to trimming and J lost 2 bases; unmatched junction nucleotides: 9. Germline assignment: CDR1 LNHDA and CDR2 SQIVND (reference sequence). The length of the CDR3 is 15 residues.

The sample holds a few counts of this clonotype. The chain employs TRBV6-1 and TRBJ2-1; 10 nucleotides align to TRBD2. The CDR3 spans 15 residues. Germline CDR1 MNHNS, CDR2 SASEGT. The ends lost 6 bases at V and 6 bases at J; junction bases unmatched: 8. As DNA, the CDR3 is TGTGCCAGCAGCCAAAGCGGGGGGGCTAGCAATGAGCAGTTCTTC. This translates into CASSQSGGASNEQFF.